Below, 9 T cell receptor beta chains from the same sample are listed, as sequenced in a study of cytomegalovirus exposure and HLA in healthy donors. The PCR contained 60 Vbeta and 13 Jbeta primers. The table came from immunoSEQ multiplex PCR; TCRdb's copy has only in-frame clones and leaves some out. The sample holds 150,000 to 180,000 clones, approximately 80% seen once. Sequences were obtained from PBMCs. Every receptor here comes from a man in his thirties or forties in good health and CMV-seropositive.

As concerns this clone: Other nucleotide sequences from this sample produce the same CDR3. The chain joins TRBV28 to TRBJ1-2; perhaps TRBD1 as D (5 bases). This CDR3 comprises 12 residues. Germline CDR1 is MDHEN and CDR2 is SYDVKM. Trimming removed 3 bases from V and 4 bases from J, with 6 bases in between. The CDR3 protein is CASSLGGYGYTF. The CDR3 region has the DNA TGTGCCAGCAGTTTGGGGGGCTATGGCTACACCTTC.

The rearrangement uses TRBV15 and TRBJ1-5; TRBD1 is a possible D gene (6 bases). The CDR3 sequence is 17 residues long. Germline CDR1 LNHNV, CDR2 YYDKDF (reference sequence). The germline V and J ends were trimmed by 1 base and 1 base, with 14 bases remaining between them. CDR3 protein: CATSRGAGGQSNQPQHF. As DNA, the CDR3 is TGTGCCACCAGCAGAGGGGCGGGGGGGCAGAGCAATCAGCCCCAGCATTTT.

V is TRBV27 and J is TRBJ2-2; D is undetermined. Trimming removed 3 bases from V and 4 bases from J, with 6 bases in between. The CDR3 spans 13 residues. The germline V gene encodes CDR1 MNHEY and CDR2 SMNVEV (reference sequence). The CDR3 sequence: CASSFLVTGELFF. CDR3 DNA: TGTGCCAGCAGTTTCCTCGTCACCGGGGAGCTGTTTTTT.

The V call is TRBV19, the J call TRBJ2-1, with no clear D. V lost 3 bases, J lost 0 bases, and 9 bases lay in between. From germline, CDR1 is LNHDA and CDR2 SQIVND (reference sequence). The CDR3 totals 15 residues. This CDR3 is CASSIDISSYNEQFF. DNA of the CDR3: TGTGCCAGTAGTATCGACATTAGCTCCTACAATGAGCAGTTCTTC. Filled out from reference TRBV19 and TRBJ2-1, the complete variable domain reads DGGITQSPKYLFRKEGQNVTLSCEQNLNHDAMYWYRQDPGQGLRLIYYSQIVNDFQKGDIAEGYSVSREKKESFPLTVTSAQKNPTAFYLCASSIDISSYNEQFFGPGTRLTVL.

V usage is TRBV6-6 and J usage is TRBJ2-7; D might be TRBD2 (6 bases). The germline V gene has CDR1 MNHNY and CDR2 SVGAGI (reference sequence). V was shortened by 0 bases and J by 4 bases, with 13 bases between the two germline ends. The CDR3 totals 15 residues. CDR3 sequence: CASSYSIFAGYEQYF. DNA for the CDR3: TGTGCCAGCAGTTACTCTATTTTTGCGGGATACGAGCAGTACTTC.

The V gene is TRBV13, the J gene TRBJ2-3, with 8 bases lining up with TRBD2. Germline V CDR1 and CDR2: PRHDT, FYEKMQ (reference sequence). The CDR3 has 16 residues. Trimming cost V 2 bases and J 2 bases; bases outside gene matches: 6. The CDR3 sequence is CASSLSTSGYTDTQYF. In DNA form, the CDR3 reads TGTGCCAGCAGCTTAAGTACTAGCGGTTACACAGATACGCAGTATTTT.

The chain recombines TRBV5-1 with TRBJ1-1; D perhaps matches TRBD1 (6 bases). Deletions cut 2 bases from V and 1 base from J, with 9 bases between. Germline V lookup: CDR1 SGHRS, CDR2 YFSETQ. The CDR3 length is 14 residues. This chain's CDR3 is CASSFQTGNTEAFF. The CDR3 DNA follows: TGCGCCAGCAGCTTCCAGACAGGGAACACTGAAGCTTTCTTT.

This clone appeared a single time. The V and J genes are TRBV19 and TRBJ1-5, with TRBD1 as a possible D gene (5 bases). This CDR3 has 13 residues. V was clipped by 9 bases and J by 6 bases, with 15 bases between them. Per germline, CDR1 LNHDA and CDR2 SQIVND (reference sequence). The CDR3 loop reads CASWGEGGQPQHF. The CDR3 region has the DNA TGTGCCAGCTGGGGCGAAGGTGGTCAGCCCCAGCATTTT. Full variable domain (rest looked up from reference TRBV19 and TRBJ1-5): DGGITQSPKYLFRKEGQNVTLSCEQNLNHDAMYWYRQDPGQGLRLIYYSQIVNDFQKGDIAEGYSVSREKKESFPLTVTSAQKNPTAFYLCASWGEGGQPQHFGDGTRLSIL.

V gene TRBV29-1 combines with J gene TRBJ2-2; tentative D call: TRBD1 (5 bases). Trimming removed 7 bases from V and 6 bases from J, with 12 bases in between. The CDR3 contains 12 residues. Germline V gives CDR1 SQVTM, CDR2 ANQGSEA. The CDR3 region is CSGQLGPGELFF. DNA of the CDR3: TGCAGCGGACAGTTGGGGCCCGGGGAGCTGTTTTTT.